The 17 T cell receptor beta chains presented below share a single source sample, sequenced in a study of cytomegalovirus exposure and HLA in healthy donors. The PCR was carried out with 60 Vbeta primers and 13 Jbeta primers. Sequencing was performed with immunoSEQ multiplex PCR; in TCRdb, only in-frame clones are kept and a portion is missing. Counted here are about 170,000 clones, 73% occurring once; the ten biggest clones make up 5.4%. Specimen: PBMCs. The receptors derive from a woman younger than 30 in good health and CMV-seropositive.

The chain employs TRBV21-1 and TRBJ2-1; the listed D gene, TRBD1, was not tested against the DNA. TRBV21-1 is reported as a pseudogene. The length of the CDR3 is 16 residues. The CDR3 region has the DNA TGTGCCAGCAGCAAAGCTTTGGGGCCGCTGGACAATGAGCAGTTCTTC. Encoded protein: CASSKALGPLDNEQFF.

Concerning this clone itself: An end of the junction does not agree with germline; a read error may underlie this. At the DNA level, this CDR3 is encoded by other sequences in the same sample as well. This chain uses TRBV25-1 with TRBJ2-7, with 8 bases aligning to TRBD2. The germline V gene encodes CDR1 MGHDK and CDR2 SYGVNS. The CDR3 sequence is 15 residues long. Written as DNA, the CDR3 is TGTGCCAGCAGCGAATACAGCGGGGGCAGGAACGAGCAGTACTTC. This translates into CASSEYSGGRNEQYF.

In regard to this clone: This is likely a read error, given that the CDR3 carries no conserved phenylalanine or tryptophan at its end. It is unclear where the CDR3 begins or ends on the DNA, so no DNA is shown, and the CDR3 is as TCRdb lists it. The rearrangement uses TRBV30 and TRBJ1-2; TRBD1 is the table's D call, not checked against the DNA. From germline, CDR1 is GTSNPN and CDR2 SVGIG (reference sequence). The CDR3 has 11 amino acids, counting both end residues. The CDR3 region is CAVKGTANLLY.

This clone was observed once. The chain is built from TRBV25-1 and TRBJ2-3, with a possible D match to TRBD2 (5 bases). V dropped 3 bases and J dropped 8 bases, with 15 bases sitting between them. The length of the CDR3 is 14 residues. CDR1 MGHDK and CDR2 SYGVNS come from the germline V gene. The CDR3 coding sequence is TGTGCCAGCAGTGACGGGGTGTCTTATGGTACGCAGTATTTT. Protein product: CASSDGVSYGTQYF.

The chain links TRBV7-6 to TRBJ1-6; 8 nucleotides line up with TRBD1. The germline gives CDR1 SGHVS, CDR2 FNYEAQ. The V gene end was trimmed by 5 bases and the J gene end by 9 bases; junction bases not matched to a gene: 9. There are 15 residues in the CDR3. The CDR3 loop is CASSGRQGMSSPLHF. The CDR3 bases are TGTGCCAGCAGCGGACGACAGGGGATGAGTTCACCCCTCCACTTT.

This clone has a handful of counts. The CDR3 loop reads CASSLLTSGGAWETQYF. The CDR3 bases are TGCGCCAGCAGCCTTCTGACTAGCGGGGGGGCCTGGGAGACCCAGTACTTC. J is TRBJ2-5 and V is TRBV4-1; 14 bases map to TRBD2. The trim removed 4 bases at V and 5 bases at J, leaving 9 bases unmatched. CDR3 length: 17 residues. From germline, CDR1 is MGHRA and CDR2 YSYEKL.

In regard to this clone: Without the conserved terminal phenylalanine or tryptophan, this CDR3 likely stems from a read error. The rearrangement links TRBV15 to TRBJ2-7; weak D call: TRBD1 (6 bases). Trimming took off 0 bases at V and 0 bases at J, with 24 bases between the two ends. Per the germline V gene, CDR1 is LNHNV and CDR2 is YYDKDF (reference sequence). CDR3 length: 20 residues. Here the CDR3 DNA reads TGTGCCACCAGCAGAGATCGGGCCCACACCCCGAGGGACAACTCCTACGAGCAGTACCTC. This translates into CATSRDRAHTPRDNSYEQYL.

V gene TRBV7-2 combines with J gene TRBJ1-1, with unresolved D. The CDR3 consists of 14 residues. Trimming left V 2 bases short and J 2 bases short, with 9 bases between. The germline V gene has CDR1 SGHTA and CDR2 FQGNSA. The chain's CDR3 is CASSLTRGNTEAFF. The CDR3 nucleotides read TGTGCCAGCAGCTTAACGCGGGGTAACACTGAAGCTTTCTTT.

This chain joins TRBV7-9 and TRBJ2-5; 9 bases match TRBD2. Germline V gene sequence: CDR1 SEHNR, CDR2 FQNEAQ (reference sequence). Trimming at V came to 8 bases and at J to 1 base, leaving 17 bases not matched to a gene. This CDR3 region has 18 residues. The CDR3 DNA is TGTGCCAGCGCCCCTGTTTTGTACGTGCGGGGGGGCCAAGAGACCCAGTACTTC. This gives the protein CASAPVLYVRGGQETQYF.

This sequence joins TRBV11-2 and TRBJ2-1, with 8 bases aligning to TRBD2. The CDR3 extends over 15 amino acids. V lost 5 bases, J lost 7 bases, and 10 bases stayed unmatched. From germline, CDR1 is SGHAT and CDR2 FQNNGV. The CDR3 is CASSVRGGMGNEQFF. The CDR3 bases are TGTGCCAGCAGCGTACGGGGGGGCATGGGGAATGAGCAGTTCTTC.

This chain links TRBV13 with TRBJ2-3; TRBD2 matches at 8 bases. The length of the CDR3 is 14 residues. Per germline, CDR1 PRHDT and CDR2 FYEKMQ (reference sequence). J lost 2 bases, V lost 6 bases, and 4 bases had no gene match. The CDR3 region has the DNA TGTGCCAGCAGACGGGGGGGACTCACAGATACGCAGTATTTT. It translates to CASRRGGLTDTQYF.

The chain joins TRBV2 to TRBJ1-4, with D perhaps matching TRBD1 (5 bases). The germline V and J ends were trimmed by 6 bases and 8 bases, with 16 bases remaining between them. The germline CDR1 and CDR2 sequences are SNHLY and FYNNEI. This CDR3 is 14 amino acids long. DNA of the CDR3: TGTGCCAGCAGACGGGACTATGAGGGAGAAAAACTGTTTTTT. It specifies CASRRDYEGEKLFF. The entire variable domain, with the rest obtained from reference TRBV2 and TRBJ1-4, is as follows: EPEVTQTPSHQVTQMGQEVILRCVPISNHLYFYWYRQILGQKVEFLVSFYNNEISEKSEIFDDQFSVERPDGSNFTLKIRSTKLEDSAMYFCASRRDYEGEKLFFGSGTQLSVL.

The V call is TRBV6-5, the J call TRBJ2-5, with 7 bases that match TRBD1. Germline loops: CDR1 MNHEY, CDR2 SVGAGI. Trimming removed 5 bases from V and 7 bases from J; junction bases left unmatched: 13. CDR3 length: 15 residues. The CDR3 region is CASSPDRARIGTQYF. In DNA, the CDR3 is TGTGCCAGCAGTCCCGACAGGGCGAGAATAGGGACCCAGTACTTC.

The chain recombines TRBV5-4 with TRBJ2-7; 7 positions agree with TRBD2. There are 12 residues in the CDR3. Trimming cost V 6 bases and J 6 bases; bases outside gene matches: 6. CDR1 SGHNT and CDR2 YYREEE come from the germline V gene (reference sequence). The CDR3 coding sequence is TGTGCCAGCACGGGGGGAGGGCGCGAGCAGTACTTC. Encoded protein: CASTGGGREQYF.

This rearrangement joins TRBV14 to TRBJ1-4, with D possibly matching TRBD1 (5 bases). Trimming removed 4 bases from V and 6 bases from J, with 15 bases in between. The CDR3 length is 15 residues. CDR1 is SGHDN, CDR2 FVKESK, per germline. The CDR3 nucleotides read TGTGCCAGCAGCCCGTCGGTAGGGGTATATGAAAAACTGTTTTTT. The encoded protein is CASSPSVGVYEKLFF.

The chain combines TRBV19 with TRBJ1-5; possible D gene TRBD1, 5 bases. Germline V gives CDR1 LNHDA, CDR2 SQIVND (reference sequence). With 6 bases removed from V and 3 bases from J, the gap between germline ends came to 18 bases. The CDR3 has 16 residues. The CDR3, as DNA: TGTGCCAGTAGCCCCTTTTTGGCAGGGATCAATCAGCCCCAGCATTTT. This codes for CASSPFLAGINQPQHF.

V usage is TRBV4-2 and J usage is TRBJ1-1, with TRBD1 matching over 7 bases. Germline trimming cut 4 bases from V and 7 bases from J; bases unmatched to any gene: 3. The CDR3 runs to 12 residues. Germline V CDR1 and CDR2: LGHNA, YNFKEQ. The chain's CDR3 is CASSLYRGEAFF. DNA for the CDR3: TGTGCCAGCAGCCTTTACAGGGGTGAAGCTTTCTTT.